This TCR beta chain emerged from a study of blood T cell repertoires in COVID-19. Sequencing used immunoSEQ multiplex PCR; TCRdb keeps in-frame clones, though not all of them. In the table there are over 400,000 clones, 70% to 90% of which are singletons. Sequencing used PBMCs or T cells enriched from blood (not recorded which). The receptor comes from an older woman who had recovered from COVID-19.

The CDR3 spells CASSLALAGLNEQFF. The CDR3, as DNA: TGCGCCAGCAGCTTGGCACTAGCGGGGTTGAATGAGCAGTTCTTC. The chain links TRBV5-1 to TRBJ2-1; 10 nucleotides match TRBD2. Trimming at V came to 0 bases and at J to 7 bases, leaving 4 bases not matched to a gene. This CDR3 has 15 residues. The germline gives CDR1 SGHRS, CDR2 YFSETQ.